The T cell receptor (beta chain) described here comes from a study of regulatory dendritic cells for organ transplantation listed by TCRdb under 2017. For the wider study: Regulatory dendritic cells were generated from monocytes cultured with vitamin D3 on days 0 and 4 and IL-10 on day 4. On day 6, LPS was added to the DC cultures to test how the DCs responded to a strong maturation-inducing agent. TCRbeta repertoires were sequenced from sorted naive and memory CD4+ and CD8+ T cells before and after allostimulation with regulatory or mature dendritic cells.

The CDR3, cysteine through phenylalanine, is 14 amino acids long. Of the read, only the CDR3 DNA is kept; its 42 bases are in frame from base 1. Here V drops 6 bases and J drops 5 bases, and the junction holds 8 bases not matched to any gene. In the germline V gene (reference sequence), CDR1 corresponds to MNHEY and CDR2 to SMNVEV. Comment on this clone: The antigen this receptor binds is unknown. Base qualities are not recorded, but no much larger clone differs from it by a single base.

Multiplexed two-step PCR with Vbeta-specific forward primers and Jbeta-specific reverse primers was used to amplify TCRbeta CDR3 regions. Through the immunoSEQ service, the TCRbeta libraries were run on an Illumina instrument for sequencing. On the authors' methods: V, D and J genes were assigned using IMGT annotation, and counts were corrected for multiplex PCR bias using synthetic CDR3 analogues. The immunoSEQ Analyzer calculated repertoire clonality as one minus the normalized Shannon entropy. Clonal expansion was defined by Fisher's exact test with Benjamini-Hochberg false discovery rate control, using two-tailed P<0.01. The table was pulled from immuneACCESS by TCRdb, which kept in-frame rearrangements only. Such tables lose some clones; where checked, under half of the loss comes from unresolved V genes, and the rest has no known cause. D and trimming come from the DNA, and the V and J calls and clone size come from that table. This sample gives some 12,000 clones in total; around 62% of them show up just once. The ten largest account for 1.2% of the sample.

Summary of the overall study and its limitations: Among the resting subsets, memory CD8+ T cells contained the most alloreactive TCR clonotypes. Only a couple of subjects were sequenced, and considerable between-individual heterogeneity in the alloreactive memory CD8+ T cell pool was noted by the authors. Highly diverse repertoires were observed in naive CD4+ and CD8+ T cells, whereas lower diversity was observed in memory cells, and the most oligoclonal repertoires were found in memory CD8+ cells. Allostimulation expanded memory CD8+ clones in both subjects, but regulatory dendritic cells appeared to induce more limited expansion than mature dendritic cells.

Sorted T cell subsets were CFSE-labeled and co-cultured for approximately 5 days with allogeneic regulatory or mature dendritic cells at a 1:10 DC:T ratio. Naive T cells were sorted as CD45RA+ and memory T cells as CD45RO+ CD4+ or CD8+ cells by FACS. T cells for TCR sequencing came from a couple of healthy control subjects. The Qiagen DNeasy Blood & Tissue Kit was used for extraction of genomic DNA. Sequencing was performed on naive CD8+ T cells from blood cultured with dendritic cells. What the cell subset or site label conveys for this sample: CD45RA+ naive T cells. The receptor was isolated from a human donor in good health. The sequence links TRBV27 to TRBJ2-7, with 9 bases in between that match TRBD1. CDR3 sequence: CASSGQTGGNEQYF. The DNA sequence is TGTGCCAGCAGCGGACAAACAGGGGGCAACGAGCAGTACTTC.